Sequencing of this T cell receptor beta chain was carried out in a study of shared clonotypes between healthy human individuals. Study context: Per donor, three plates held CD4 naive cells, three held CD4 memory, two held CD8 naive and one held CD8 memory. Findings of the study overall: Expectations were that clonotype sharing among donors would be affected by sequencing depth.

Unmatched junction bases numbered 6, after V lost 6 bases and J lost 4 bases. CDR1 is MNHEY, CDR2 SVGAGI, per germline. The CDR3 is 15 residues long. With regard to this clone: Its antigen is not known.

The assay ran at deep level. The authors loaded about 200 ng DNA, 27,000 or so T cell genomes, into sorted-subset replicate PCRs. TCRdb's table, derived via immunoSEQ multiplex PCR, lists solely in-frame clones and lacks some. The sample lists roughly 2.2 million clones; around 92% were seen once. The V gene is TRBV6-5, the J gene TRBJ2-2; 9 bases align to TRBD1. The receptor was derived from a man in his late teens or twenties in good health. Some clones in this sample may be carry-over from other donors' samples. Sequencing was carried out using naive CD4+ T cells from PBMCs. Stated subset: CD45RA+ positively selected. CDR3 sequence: CASRTGQGVTGELFF. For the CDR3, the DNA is TGTGCCAGCAGAACGGGACAGGGAGTCACCGGGGAGCTGTTTTTT.